The clone carrying this T cell receptor beta chain was recorded a few times. The target antigen is unknown. The data were obtained in a study of identical twins. Through template switching, a universal primer site was introduced, and the cDNA contained unique molecular identifiers. Via MiXCR, TCRdb re-called the 5' RACE reads, giving one row per CDR3 protein. The table shows 500,000 or so distinct CDR3 sequences, with 13% to 15% occurring only once. Findings and caveats of the study: Models underestimated out-of-frame TCR alpha sharing in monozygotic twins. Out-of-frame alpha sequences common to twins exhibited a surplus of low generation probability.

With 1 base removed from V and 0 bases from J, the gap between germline ends came to 13 bases. Looked up from germline, CDR1 is SGHTA and CDR2 is FQGNSA. The CDR3 totals 16 residues. This same sample was also taken into another study, of yellow fever vaccine responses in identical twins.

The chain recombines TRBV7-2 with TRBJ2-7; tentatively, D is TRBD2 (6 bases). This TCR came from a woman aged 18-35 years in good health. Sequencing was done on a sample of CD4+ T cells sorted from blood. The CDR3 DNA is TGTGCCAGCAGCTTAGGTCCTAGCGCCAGCTCCTACGAGCAGTACTTC. Encoded protein: CASSLGPSASSYEQYF.